This T cell receptor beta chain is from a study of OX40 agonist ivuxolimab in advanced cancers. Study details: Ivuxolimab, which is an agonistic anti-OX40 (CD134) antibody, was administered to the patients. Dose-escalation patients suffered from hepatocellular carcinoma, melanoma, renal cell or head and neck cancer. Three patients, one with hepatocellular carcinoma and two with cutaneous melanoma, achieved partial responses.

Profiling relied on immunoSEQ multiplex PCR, and the TCRdb table lists in-frame clones only, not all of them. Of more than 85,000 clones listed, roughly 90% are singletons. Broader study findings: On average, CD8+ T cells showed a greater number of expanded clones than CD4+.

With respect to this clone: Its antigen is still unknown.

The length of the CDR3 is 18 residues. Trimming took 3 bases from V and 1 from J; bases not matched to a gene: 7. Germline loops: CDR1 SGHRS, CDR2 YFSETQ. This TCR was recovered from an adult with an advanced solid tumor such as melanoma, head and neck, liver or kidney cancer. The chain joins TRBV5-1 to TRBJ2-6, with 10 bases identical to TRBD1. The starting material was CD4+ or CD8+ T cells sorted from blood, obtained in a trial of the OX40 agonist ivuxolimab. CDR3 loop: CASSSGQGGKSGANVLTF. The DNA for the CDR3 is TGCGCCAGCAGCTCCGGACAGGGGGGTAAATCTGGGGCCAACGTCCTGACTTTC.